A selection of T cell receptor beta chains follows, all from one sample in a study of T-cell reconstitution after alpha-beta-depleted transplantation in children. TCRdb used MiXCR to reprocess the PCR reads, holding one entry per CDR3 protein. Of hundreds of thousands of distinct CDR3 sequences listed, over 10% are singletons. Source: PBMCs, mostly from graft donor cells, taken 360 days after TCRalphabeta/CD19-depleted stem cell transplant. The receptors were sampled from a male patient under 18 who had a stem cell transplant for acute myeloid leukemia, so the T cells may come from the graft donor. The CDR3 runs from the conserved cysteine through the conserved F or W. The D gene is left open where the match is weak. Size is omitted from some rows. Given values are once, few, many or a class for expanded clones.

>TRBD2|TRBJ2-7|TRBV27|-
CASSPGTSGNNEQYF
TGTGCCAGCAGTCCCGGGACTAGCGGGAATAACGAGCAGTACTTC
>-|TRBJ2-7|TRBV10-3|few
CAISELSNYEQYF
TGTGCCATCAGTGAGCTGTCAAATTACGAGCAGTACTTC
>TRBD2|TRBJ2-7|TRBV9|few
CASSTGLAGYEQYF
TGTGCCAGCAGCACAGGACTAGCGGGGTACGAGCAGTACTTC
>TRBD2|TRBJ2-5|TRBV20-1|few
CSARSAGAPSPGETQYF
TGCAGTGCTAGAAGCGCGGGAGCCCCCTCTCCGGGAGAGACCCAGTACTTC
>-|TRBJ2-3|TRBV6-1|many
CASASPRSDTDTQYF
TGTGCCAGCGCAAGTCCCAGATCGGACACAGATACGCAGTATTTT
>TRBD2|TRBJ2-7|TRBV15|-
CATSPDGLAGSYEQYF
TGTGCCACCAGCCCCGATGGACTAGCGGGATCCTACGAGCAGTACTTC
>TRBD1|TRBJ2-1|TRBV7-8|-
CASSFRDSRDEQFF
TGTGCCAGCAGCTTCCGGGACAGTAGAGATGAGCAGTTCTTC
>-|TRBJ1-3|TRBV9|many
CASSPHDRTHDGNTIYF
TGTGCCAGCAGCCCACACGATAGGACCCATGACGGAAACACCATATATTTT
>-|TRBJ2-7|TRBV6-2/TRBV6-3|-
CASSTHRYGYEQYF
TGTGCCAGCAGTACGCACCGGTACGGCTACGAGCAGTACTTC
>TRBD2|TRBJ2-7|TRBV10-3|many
CAISDRTSGTRGAYEQYF
TGTGCCATCAGTGATAGGACTAGCGGGACGAGGGGGGCCTACGAGCAGTACTTC
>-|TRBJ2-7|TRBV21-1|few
CASSKAERSGRTEQYF
TGTGCCAGCAGCAAGGCAGAGCGGAGCGGGAGGACCGAGCAGTACTTC
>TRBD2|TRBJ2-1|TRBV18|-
CASSAVLAGYYNEQFF
TGTGCCAGCTCAGCGGTTCTAGCGGGGTACTACAATGAGCAGTTCTTC
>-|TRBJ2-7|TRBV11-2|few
CASSQILLRDSSYEQYF
TGTGCCAGCAGCCAAATCCTTTTAAGGGACTCCTCCTACGAGCAGTACTTC
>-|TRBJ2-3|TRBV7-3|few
CASSPNFEPNTQYF
TGTGCCAGCAGCCCCAACTTTGAGCCCAATACGCAGTATTTT
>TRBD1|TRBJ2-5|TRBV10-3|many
CAISTGGETQYF
TGTGCCATCTCGACAGGGGGAGAGACCCAGTACTTC
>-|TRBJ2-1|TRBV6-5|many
CASRRTLMSSYNEQFF
TGTGCCAGCAGAAGGACTCTCATGAGCTCCTACAATGAGCAGTTCTTC
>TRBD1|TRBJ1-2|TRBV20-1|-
CSDTTGLGGYTF
TGCAGTGACACGACAGGGTTAGGAGGCTACACCTTC
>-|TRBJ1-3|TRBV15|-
CATSRAPILITGNTIYF
TGTGCCACCAGCAGAGCTCCTATTCTAATCACTGGAAACACCATATATTTT
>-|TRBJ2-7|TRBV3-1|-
CASSQDFRRDAYEQYF
TGTGCCAGCAGCCAAGACTTCCGCAGGGATGCCTACGAGCAGTACTTC
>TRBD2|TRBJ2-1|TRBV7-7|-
CASSLGPRGGSSYNEQFF
TGTGCTAGCAGCTTAGGCCCCCGTGGCGGGAGCTCCTACAATGAGCAGTTCTTC
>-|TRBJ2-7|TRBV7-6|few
CASSFSWPLQGRQLEQYF
TGTGCCAGCAGCTTTAGTTGGCCCTTACAGGGGAGGCAACTCGAGCAGTACTTC
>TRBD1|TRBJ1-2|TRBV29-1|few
CSVRGGTGWIGYTF
TGCAGCGTCAGAGGGGGGACAGGATGGATCGGCTACACCTTC
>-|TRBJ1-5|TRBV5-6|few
CASSLGGAGTQPQHF
TGTGCCAGCAGCTTGGGAGGGGCAGGTACTCAGCCCCAGCATTTT
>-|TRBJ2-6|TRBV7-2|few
CASSFLRGANVLTF
TGTGCCAGCAGCTTTCTGAGGGGGGCCAACGTCCTGACTTTC
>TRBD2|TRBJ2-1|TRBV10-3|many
CAISESASGVGYNEQFF
TGTGCCATCAGTGAGTCTGCTAGCGGGGTCGGTTACAATGAGCAGTTCTTC
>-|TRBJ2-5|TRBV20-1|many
CSAEREETQYF
TGCAGTGCTGAGAGGGAAGAGACCCAGTACTTC
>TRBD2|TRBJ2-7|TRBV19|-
CASSIRLAGSTYEQYF
TGTGCCAGTAGTATACGACTAGCGGGTAGTACCTACGAGCAGTACTTC
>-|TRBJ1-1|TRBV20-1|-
CTLGRYTEAFF
TGCACCTTGGGGCGTTACACTGAAGCTTTCTTT
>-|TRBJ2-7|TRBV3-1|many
CASSPGLYPARYEQYF
TGTGCCAGCAGCCCCGGGCTATACCCTGCCCGCTACGAGCAGTACTTC
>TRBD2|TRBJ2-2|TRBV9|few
CASSVEGGSHTGELFF
TGTGCCAGCAGCGTAGAGGGAGGGAGTCACACCGGGGAGCTGTTTTTT
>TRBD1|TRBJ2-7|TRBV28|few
CASSSGTGLWYEQYF
TGTGCCAGCAGTTCCGGGACAGGATTATGGTACGAGCAGTACTTC
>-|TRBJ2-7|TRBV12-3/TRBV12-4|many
CASSLAGSPYEQYF
TGTGCCAGCAGTTTAGCCGGGTCTCCCTACGAGCAGTACTTC
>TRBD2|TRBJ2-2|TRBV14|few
CASSTAPGLAGPYTGELFF
TGTGCCAGCAGCACGGCACCGGGACTAGCGGGACCATACACCGGGGAGCTGTTTTTT
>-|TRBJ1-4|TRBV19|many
CASRLTGVNEKLFF
TGTGCCAGTAGACTTACTGGTGTAAATGAAAAACTGTTTTTT
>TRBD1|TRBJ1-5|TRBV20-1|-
CSATTPQGGLSHF
TGCAGTGCTACCACCCCACAGGGGGGCTTATCGCATTTT
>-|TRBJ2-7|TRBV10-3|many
CAISESAYEQYF
TGTGCCATCAGTGAGTCTGCCTACGAGCAGTACTTC
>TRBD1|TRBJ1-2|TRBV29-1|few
CSAMGQGNGYTF
TGCAGCGCCATGGGACAGGGGAATGGCTACACCTTC
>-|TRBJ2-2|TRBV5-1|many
CASSLVLNTGELFF
TGCGCCAGCAGCTTGGTACTGAACACCGGGGAGCTGTTTTTT
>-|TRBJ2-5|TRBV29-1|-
CSVGRDPQETQYF
TGCAGCGTTGGACGGGACCCCCAAGAGACCCAGTACTTC
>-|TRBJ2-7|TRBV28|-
CASGFPGRDYEQYF
TGTGCCAGCGGGTTTCCGGGCAGAGACTACGAGCAGTACTTC
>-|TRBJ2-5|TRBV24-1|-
CATSDLQELGRGARETQYF
TGTGCCACCAGTGATTTGCAAGAGTTGGGGAGGGGGGCGCGAGAGACCCAGTACTTC
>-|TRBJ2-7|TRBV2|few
CATTPRIPYEQYF
TGTGCCACGACGCCCCGAATCCCCTACGAGCAGTACTTC
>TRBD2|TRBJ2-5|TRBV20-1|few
CSATAGTSPYQETQYF
TGCAGTGCCACAGCCGGGACTAGCCCGTACCAAGAGACCCAGTACTTC
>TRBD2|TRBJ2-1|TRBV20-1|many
CSARDQGLAGASSYNEQFF
TGCAGTGCTAGAGACCAGGGGCTAGCGGGGGCGAGCTCCTACAATGAGCAGTTCTTC
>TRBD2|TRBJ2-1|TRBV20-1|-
CCARDSGRWSGRTYNEQFF
TGCTGTGCTAGAGATTCGGGGAGATGGAGCGGGAGAACTTACAATGAGCAGTTCTTC
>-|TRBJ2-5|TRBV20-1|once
CSARDDGRPGETQYF
TGCAGTGCTAGAGATGATGGGAGGCCGGGGGAGACCCAGTACTTC
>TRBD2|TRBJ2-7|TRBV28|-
CASSLPIAGGTYEQYF
TGTGCCAGCAGTTTACCGATAGCGGGAGGCACCTACGAGCAGTACTTC
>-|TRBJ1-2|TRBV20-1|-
CSARDRGYGYTF
TGCAGTGCTAGAGACAGGGGCTATGGCTACACCTTC
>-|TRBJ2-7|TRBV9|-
CASSDRGSSYEQYF
TGTGCCAGCAGCGATAGGGGAAGCTCCTACGAGCAGTACTTC
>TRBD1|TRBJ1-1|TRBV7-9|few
CASSHLGQGANTEAFF
TGTGCCAGCAGCCATCTGGGACAGGGGGCAAACACTGAAGCTTTCTTT
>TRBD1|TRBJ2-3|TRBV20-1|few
CSASRTGTFTDTQYF
TGCAGTGCTAGTAGGACAGGGACCTTCACAGATACGCAGTATTTT
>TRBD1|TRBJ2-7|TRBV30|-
CAWSSGTGPYEQYF
TGTGCCTGGAGTTCCGGGACAGGGCCCTACGAGCAGTACTTC
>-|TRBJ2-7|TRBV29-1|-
CSAQTGNEQYF
TGCAGCGCCCAAACAGGGAACGAGCAGTACTTC
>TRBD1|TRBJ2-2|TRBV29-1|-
CSAGQGGNTGELFF
TGCAGCGCCGGACAGGGGGGGAACACCGGGGAGCTGTTTTTT
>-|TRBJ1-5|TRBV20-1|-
CSGGRLNSNQPQHF
TGCAGTGGGGGGCGGCTTAATAGCAATCAGCCCCAGCATTTT
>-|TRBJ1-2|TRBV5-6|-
CASSLLTIKTDLYGYTF
TGTGCCAGCAGCTTATTAACTATTAAGACGGACCTCTATGGCTACACCTTC
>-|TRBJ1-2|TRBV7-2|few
CASSLASNYGYTF
TGTGCCAGCAGCTTAGCCTCTAACTATGGCTACACCTTC
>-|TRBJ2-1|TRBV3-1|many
CASSQTNEQFF
TGTGCCAGCAGCCAAACTAATGAGCAGTTCTTC
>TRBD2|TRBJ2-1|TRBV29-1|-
CSVRLAGGGEQFF
TGCAGCGTTCGACTAGCGGGAGGGGGGGAGCAGTTCTTC